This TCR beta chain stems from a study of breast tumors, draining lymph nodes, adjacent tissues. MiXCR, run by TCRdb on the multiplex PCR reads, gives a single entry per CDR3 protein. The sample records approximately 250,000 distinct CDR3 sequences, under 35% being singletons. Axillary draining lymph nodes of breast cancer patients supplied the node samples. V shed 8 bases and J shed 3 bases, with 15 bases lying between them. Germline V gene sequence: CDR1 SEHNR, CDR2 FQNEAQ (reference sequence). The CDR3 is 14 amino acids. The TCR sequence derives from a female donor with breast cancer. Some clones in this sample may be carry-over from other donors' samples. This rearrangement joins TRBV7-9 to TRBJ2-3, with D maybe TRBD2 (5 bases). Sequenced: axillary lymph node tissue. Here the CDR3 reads CASQRERLTDTQYF. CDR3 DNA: TGTGCCAGCCAGAGGGAACGGCTGACAGATACGCAGTATTTT.